This TCR beta chain was documented in a study of blood T cell repertoires in COVID-19. Trimming removed 5 bases from V and 0 bases from J, with 11 bases in between. This CDR3 spans 15 amino acids. Per the germline V gene, CDR1 is MNHEY and CDR2 is SVGEGT. Generated by immunoSEQ multiplex PCR, the TCRdb table keeps only in-frame clones and is missing some. Of 150,000 to 200,000 clones listed, roughly 80% are singletons. Everyone who took part was roughly 18 to 89 years old, and they came from some 23 US areas. In Cohort 3, a recovered donor had either two negative PCRs, clearance, or symptom resolution.

Specimen: PBMCs or T cells enriched from blood (not recorded which). This sequence joins TRBV6-2 or TRBV6-3 and TRBJ1-5, with D possibly matching TRBD1 (6 bases). This clonotype originated in a man aged 45-65 years who had recovered from COVID-19. Here the CDR3 reads CASSNTGSSNQPQHF. CDR3 sequence (DNA): TGTGCCAGCAGTAACACAGGGAGTAGCAATCAGCCCCAGCATTTT.